A single T cell receptor (beta chain) is shown here with its context. Its cognate antigen is unknown. The entry originates in a study of CD8 T cells in Susac syndrome. Reverse transcription of roughly 0.45 to 1 ug RNA was performed with random hexamers. A multiplex approach, immunoSEQ multiplex PCR, amplified TCR beta CDR3 across 54 Vbeta and 13 Jbeta. TCRdb independently ran MiXCR on the immunoSEQ multiplex PCR reads; one entry per CDR3 protein. The sample has 150,000 to 190,000 distinct CDR3 sequences; approximately 93% are singletons. Regarding the study as a whole: The study conceded that its TCR sequencing and HLA analysis involved relatively few individuals.

Germline CDR1 is LNHDA and CDR2 is SQIVND (reference sequence). Trimming pared 3 bases from V and 3 bases from J, leaving 12 bases between. CDR3 size: 15 residues. J is TRBJ2-1 and V is TRBV19, with D maybe TRBD1 (5 bases). The TCR was taken from a human donor with multiple sclerosis. Sequencing was done on a sample of CD8+ T cells from PBMCs. Here the CDR3 DNA reads TGTGCCAGTAGTATTGAGGCAGGGATCTACAATGAGCAGTTCTTC. This gives the protein CASSIEAGIYNEQFF.